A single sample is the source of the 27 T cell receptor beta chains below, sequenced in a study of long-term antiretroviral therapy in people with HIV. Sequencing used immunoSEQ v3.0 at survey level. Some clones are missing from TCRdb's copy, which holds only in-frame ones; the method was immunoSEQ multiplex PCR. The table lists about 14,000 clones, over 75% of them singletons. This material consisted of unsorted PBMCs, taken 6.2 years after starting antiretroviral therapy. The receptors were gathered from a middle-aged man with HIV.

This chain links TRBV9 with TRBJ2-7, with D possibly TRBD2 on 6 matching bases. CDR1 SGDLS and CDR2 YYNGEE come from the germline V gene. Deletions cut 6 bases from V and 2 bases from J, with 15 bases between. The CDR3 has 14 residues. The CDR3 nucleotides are TGTGCCAGCACCGTGGGAGCGGGCCCCTACGAGCAGTACTTC. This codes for CASTVGAGPYEQYF.

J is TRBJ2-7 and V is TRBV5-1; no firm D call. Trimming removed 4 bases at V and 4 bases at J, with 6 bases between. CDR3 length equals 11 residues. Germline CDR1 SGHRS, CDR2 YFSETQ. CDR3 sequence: CASSHKYEQYF. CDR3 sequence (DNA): TGCGCCAGCAGCCATAAATACGAGCAGTACTTC.

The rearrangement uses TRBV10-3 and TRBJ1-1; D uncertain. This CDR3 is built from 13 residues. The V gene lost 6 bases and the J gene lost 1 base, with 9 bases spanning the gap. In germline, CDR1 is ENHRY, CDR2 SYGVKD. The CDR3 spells CAIRPGPNTEAFF. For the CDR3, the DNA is TGTGCCATCAGGCCAGGACCGAACACTGAAGCTTTCTTT.

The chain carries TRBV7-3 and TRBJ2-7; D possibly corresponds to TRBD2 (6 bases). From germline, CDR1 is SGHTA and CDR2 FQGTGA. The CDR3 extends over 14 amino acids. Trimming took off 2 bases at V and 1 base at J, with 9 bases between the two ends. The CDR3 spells CASSLPGRSYEQYF. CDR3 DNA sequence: TGTGCCAGCAGCTTACCTGGGAGGTCCTACGAGCAGTACTTC. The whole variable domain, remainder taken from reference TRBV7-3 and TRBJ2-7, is GAGVSQTPSNKVTEKGKYVELRCDPISGHTALYWYRQSLGQGPEFLIYFQGTGAADDSGLPNDRFFAVRPEGSVSTLKIQRTERGDSAVYLCASSLPGRSYEQYFGPGTRLTVT.

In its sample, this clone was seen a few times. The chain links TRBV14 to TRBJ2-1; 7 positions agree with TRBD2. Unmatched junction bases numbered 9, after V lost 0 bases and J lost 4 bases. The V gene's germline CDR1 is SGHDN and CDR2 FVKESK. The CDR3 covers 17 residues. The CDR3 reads CASSQDLRGLGYNEQFF. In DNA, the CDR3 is TGTGCCAGCAGCCAAGATCTTCGAGGACTAGGATACAATGAGCAGTTCTTC.

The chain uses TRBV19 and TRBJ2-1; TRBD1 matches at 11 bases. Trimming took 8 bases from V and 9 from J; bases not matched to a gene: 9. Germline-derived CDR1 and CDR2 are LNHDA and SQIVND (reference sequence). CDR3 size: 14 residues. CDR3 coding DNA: TGTGCCAGTGCGGCTGAGGGACAGGGGGGTGAGCAGTTCTTC. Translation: CASAAEGQGGEQFF.

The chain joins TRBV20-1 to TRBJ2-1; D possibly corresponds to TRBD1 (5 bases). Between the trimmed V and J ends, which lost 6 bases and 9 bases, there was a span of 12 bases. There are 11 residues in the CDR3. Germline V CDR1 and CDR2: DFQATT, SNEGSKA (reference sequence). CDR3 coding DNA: TGCAGTGCCCTTGGGGCGGTTGAGCAGTTCTTC. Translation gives CSALGAVEQFF.

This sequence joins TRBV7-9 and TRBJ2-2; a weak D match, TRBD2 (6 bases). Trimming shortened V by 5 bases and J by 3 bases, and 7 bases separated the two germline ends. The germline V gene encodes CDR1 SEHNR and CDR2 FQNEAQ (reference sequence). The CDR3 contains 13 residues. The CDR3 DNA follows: TGTGCCAGCAGCCCGGGAGACACCGGGGAGCTGTTTTTT. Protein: CASSPGDTGELFF.

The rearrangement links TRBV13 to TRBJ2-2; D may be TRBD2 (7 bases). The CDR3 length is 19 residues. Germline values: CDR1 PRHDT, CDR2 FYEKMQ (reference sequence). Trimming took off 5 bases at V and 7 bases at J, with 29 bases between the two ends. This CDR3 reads CASSTAPDRWEGRNGELFF. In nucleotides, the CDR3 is TGTGCCAGCAGCACCGCCCCCGACAGGTGGGAGGGCCGGAACGGGGAGCTGTTTTTT.

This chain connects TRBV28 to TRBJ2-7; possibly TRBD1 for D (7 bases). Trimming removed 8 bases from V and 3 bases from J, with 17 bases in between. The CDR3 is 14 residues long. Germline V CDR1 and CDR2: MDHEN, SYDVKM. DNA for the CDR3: TGTGCCAGCCATCGGCAGGGGGGTCTCTACGAGCAGTACTTC. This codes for CASHRQGGLYEQYF.

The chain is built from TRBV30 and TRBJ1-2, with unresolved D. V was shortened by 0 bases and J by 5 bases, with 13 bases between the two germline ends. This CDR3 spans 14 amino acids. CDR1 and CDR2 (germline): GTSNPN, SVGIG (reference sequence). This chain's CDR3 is CAWSVLVASYGYTF. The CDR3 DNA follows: TGTGCCTGGAGTGTACTCGTGGCGTCATATGGCTACACCTTC.

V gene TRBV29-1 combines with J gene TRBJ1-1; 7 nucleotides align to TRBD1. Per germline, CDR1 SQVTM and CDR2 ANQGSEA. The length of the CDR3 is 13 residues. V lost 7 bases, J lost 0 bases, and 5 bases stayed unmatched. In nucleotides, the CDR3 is TGCAGCGGAGACAGGGACCTGAACACTGAAGCTTTCTTT. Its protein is CSGDRDLNTEAFF.

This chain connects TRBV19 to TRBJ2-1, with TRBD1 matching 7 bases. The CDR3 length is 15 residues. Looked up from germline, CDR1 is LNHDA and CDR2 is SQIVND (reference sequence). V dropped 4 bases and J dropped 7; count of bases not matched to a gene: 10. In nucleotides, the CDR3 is TGTGCCAGTAGTACTACAGGGGTTGGGGCGAATGAGCAGTTCTTC. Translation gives CASSTTGVGANEQFF.

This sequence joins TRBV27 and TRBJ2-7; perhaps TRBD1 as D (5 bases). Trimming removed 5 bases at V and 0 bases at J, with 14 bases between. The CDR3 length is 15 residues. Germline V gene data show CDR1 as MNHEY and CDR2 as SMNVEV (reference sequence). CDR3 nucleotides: TGTGCCAGCAGTCTGACAGTGGATGGCTCCTACGAGCAGTACTTC. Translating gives CASSLTVDGSYEQYF.

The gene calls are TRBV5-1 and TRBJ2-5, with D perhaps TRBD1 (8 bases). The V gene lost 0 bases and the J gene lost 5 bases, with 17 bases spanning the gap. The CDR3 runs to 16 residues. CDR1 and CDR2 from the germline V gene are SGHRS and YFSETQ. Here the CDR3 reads CASSLAPTGGGETQYF. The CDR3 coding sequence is TGCGCCAGCAGCTTGGCCCCCACAGGGGGGGGCGAGACCCAGTACTTC.

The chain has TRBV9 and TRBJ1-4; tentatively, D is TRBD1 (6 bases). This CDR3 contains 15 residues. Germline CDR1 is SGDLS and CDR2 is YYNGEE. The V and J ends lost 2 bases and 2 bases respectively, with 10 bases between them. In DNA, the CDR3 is TGTGCCAGCAGCGTTTTAGGGGGTACTAATGAAAAACTGTTTTTT. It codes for CASSVLGGTNEKLFF. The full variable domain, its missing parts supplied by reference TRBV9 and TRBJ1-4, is DSGVTQTPKHLITATGQRVTLRCSPRSGDLSVYWYQQSLDQGLQFLIQYYNGEERAKGNILERFSAQQFPDLHSELNLSSLELGDSALYFCASSVLGGTNEKLFFGSGTQLSVL.

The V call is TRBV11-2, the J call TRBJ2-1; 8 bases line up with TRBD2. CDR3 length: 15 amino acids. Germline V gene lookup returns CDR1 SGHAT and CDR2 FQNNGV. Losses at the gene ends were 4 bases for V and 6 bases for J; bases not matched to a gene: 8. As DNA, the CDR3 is TGTGCCAGCAGCTCGGGGACTAGACCGGGCAATGAGCAGTTCTTC. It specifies CASSSGTRPGNEQFF.

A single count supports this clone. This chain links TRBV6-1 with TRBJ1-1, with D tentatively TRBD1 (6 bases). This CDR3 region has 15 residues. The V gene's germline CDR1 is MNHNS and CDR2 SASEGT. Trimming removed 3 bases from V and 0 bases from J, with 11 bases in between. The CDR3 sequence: CASSDSTGMNTEAFF. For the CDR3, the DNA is TGTGCCAGCAGTGATTCGACAGGAATGAACACTGAAGCTTTCTTT.

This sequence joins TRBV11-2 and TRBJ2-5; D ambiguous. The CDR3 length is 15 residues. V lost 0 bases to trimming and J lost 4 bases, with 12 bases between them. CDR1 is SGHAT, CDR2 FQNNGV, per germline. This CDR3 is CASSLDPGVGETQYF. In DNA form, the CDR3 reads TGTGCCAGCAGCTTAGATCCCGGAGTCGGAGAGACCCAGTACTTC.

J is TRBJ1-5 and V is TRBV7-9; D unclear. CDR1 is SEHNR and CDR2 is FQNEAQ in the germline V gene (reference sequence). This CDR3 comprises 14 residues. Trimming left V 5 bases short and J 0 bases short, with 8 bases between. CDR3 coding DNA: TGTGCCAGCAGCCCCTACATTAGCAATCAGCCCCAGCATTTT. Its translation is CASSPYISNQPQHF.

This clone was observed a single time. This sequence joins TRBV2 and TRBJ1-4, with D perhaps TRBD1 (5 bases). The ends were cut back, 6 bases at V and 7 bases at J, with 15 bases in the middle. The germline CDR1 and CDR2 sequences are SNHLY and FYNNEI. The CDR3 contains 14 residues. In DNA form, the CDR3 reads TGTGCCAGCAGCAGAGGACTAAGGGGTGAAAAACTGTTTTTT. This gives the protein CASSRGLRGEKLFF. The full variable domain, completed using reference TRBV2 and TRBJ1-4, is EPEVTQTPSHQVTQMGQEVILRCVPISNHLYFYWYRQILGQKVEFLVSFYNNEISEKSEIFDDQFSVERPDGSNFTLKIRSTKLEDSAMYFCASSRGLRGEKLFFGSGTQLSVL.

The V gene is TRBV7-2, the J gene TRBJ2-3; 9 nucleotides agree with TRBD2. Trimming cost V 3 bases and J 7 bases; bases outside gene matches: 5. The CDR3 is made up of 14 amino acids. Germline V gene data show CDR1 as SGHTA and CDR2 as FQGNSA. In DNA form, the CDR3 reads TGTGCCAGCAGCTTTGGCGGGGGGGCCTATACGCAGTATTTT. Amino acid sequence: CASSFGGGAYTQYF.

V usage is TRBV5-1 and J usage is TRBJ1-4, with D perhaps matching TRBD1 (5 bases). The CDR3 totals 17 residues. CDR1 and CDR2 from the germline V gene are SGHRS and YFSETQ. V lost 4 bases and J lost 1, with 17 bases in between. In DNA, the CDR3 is TGCGCCAGCAGCGGGGGGACGGGAGTCAAAACTAATGAAAAACTGTTTTTT. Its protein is CASSGGTGVKTNEKLFF.

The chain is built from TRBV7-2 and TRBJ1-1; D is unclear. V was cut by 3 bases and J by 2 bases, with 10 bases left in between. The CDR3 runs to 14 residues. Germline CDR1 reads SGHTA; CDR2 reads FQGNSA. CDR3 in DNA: TGTGCCAGCAGCTTTCGATCGGGCAACACTGAAGCTTTCTTT. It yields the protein CASSFRSGNTEAFF.

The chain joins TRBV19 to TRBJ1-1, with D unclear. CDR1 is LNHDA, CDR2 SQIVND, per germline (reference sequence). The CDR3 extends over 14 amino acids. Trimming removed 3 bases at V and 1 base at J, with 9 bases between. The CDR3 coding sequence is TGTGCCAGTAGTATCTTATGGGGGAACACTGAAGCTTTCTTT. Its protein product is CASSILWGNTEAFF. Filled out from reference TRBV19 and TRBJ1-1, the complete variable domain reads DGGITQSPKYLFRKEGQNVTLSCEQNLNHDAMYWYRQDPGQGLRLIYYSQIVNDFQKGDIAEGYSVSREKKESFPLTVTSAQKNPTAFYLCASSILWGNTEAFFGQGTRLTVV.

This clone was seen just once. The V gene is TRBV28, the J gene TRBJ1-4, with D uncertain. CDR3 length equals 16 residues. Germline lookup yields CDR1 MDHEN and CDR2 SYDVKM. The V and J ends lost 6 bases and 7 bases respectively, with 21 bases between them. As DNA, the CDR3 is TGTGCCAGCAGCTCCTCGGGTAGGGATCTACGTGAAAAACTGTTTTTT. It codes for CASSSSGRDLREKLFF.

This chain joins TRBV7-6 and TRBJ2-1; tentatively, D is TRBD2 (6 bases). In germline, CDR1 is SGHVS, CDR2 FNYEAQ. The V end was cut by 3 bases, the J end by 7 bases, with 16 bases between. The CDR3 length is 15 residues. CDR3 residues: CASSFSEGGLNEQFF. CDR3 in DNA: TGTGCCAGCAGCTTTTCGGAGGGAGGACTGAATGAGCAGTTCTTC.